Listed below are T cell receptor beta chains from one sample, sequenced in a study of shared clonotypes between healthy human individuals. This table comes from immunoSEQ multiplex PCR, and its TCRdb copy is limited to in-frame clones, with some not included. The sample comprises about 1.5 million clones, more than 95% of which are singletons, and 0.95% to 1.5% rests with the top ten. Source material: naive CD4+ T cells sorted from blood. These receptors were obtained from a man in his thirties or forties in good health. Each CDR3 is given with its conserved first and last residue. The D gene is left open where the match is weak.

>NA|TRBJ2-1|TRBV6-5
CASSYLGYNEQFF
TGTGCCAGCAGTTATCTCGGATACAATGAGCAGTTCTTC
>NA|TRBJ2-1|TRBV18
CASSLIGDEQFF
TGTGCCAGCTCCCTCATCGGCGATGAGCAGTTCTTC
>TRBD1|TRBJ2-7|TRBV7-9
CASSLQGDYEQYF
TGTGCCAGCAGCCTACAGGGGGACTACGAGCAGTACTTC
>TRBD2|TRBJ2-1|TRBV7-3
CASSLIASGRSNEQFF
TGTGCCAGCAGCTTAATAGCTAGCGGGAGGTCTAATGAGCAGTTCTTC
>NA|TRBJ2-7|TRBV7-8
CASSLIPGPATYEQYF
TGTGCCAGCAGCTTAATCCCGGGCCCCGCGACCTACGAGCAGTACTTC
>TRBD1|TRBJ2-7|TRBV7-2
CASGPSGNRGVEQYF
TGTGCCAGCGGTCCTTCCGGGAACAGGGGCGTCGAGCAGTACTTC
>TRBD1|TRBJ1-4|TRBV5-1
CASSLEQGSNEKLFF
TGCGCCAGCAGCTTGGAACAGGGGTCCAATGAAAAACTGTTTTTT
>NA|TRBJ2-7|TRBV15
CATSREGGPYEQYF
TGTGCCACCAGCAGAGAAGGAGGACCCTACGAGCAGTACTTC
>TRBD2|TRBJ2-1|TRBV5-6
CASTISGGVGLNEQFF
TGTGCCAGCACCATCTCGGGAGGGGTAGGGTTGAATGAGCAGTTCTTC
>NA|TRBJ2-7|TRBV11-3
CASSLEPAREQYF
TGTGCCAGCAGCTTAGAGCCCGCGAGAGAGCAGTACTTC